The sequence of this T cell receptor (beta chain) was determined in a study of shared clonotypes between healthy human individuals. The assay was immunoSEQ multiplex PCR, and TCRdb's table has in-frame clones only and misses some. This table has 600,000 to 800,000 clones, 72% appearing once. With 0 bases removed from V and 8 bases from J, the gap between germline ends came to 1 base. The CDR3 loop spans 10 amino acids. Germline V CDR1 and CDR2: DFQATT, SNEGSKA (reference sequence). Note on this clone: Antigen: not known.

General study findings and limits: Rarefaction indicated that sorted-subset sequencing remained incomplete although depth was large. Clonotype sharing across donors was expected to vary with sequencing depth. Generally, naive subsets (rather than memory subsets) showed larger estimated richness.

J is TRBJ1-4 and V is TRBV20-1, with no clear D. This sequence originates from a woman in her thirties in good health. Sequencing was performed on memory CD4+ T cells sorted from blood. Subset of the sample: CD45RA-negative fraction. Here the CDR3 reads CSAREEKLFF. The CDR3 region has the DNA TGCAGTGCTAGAGAGGAAAAACTGTTTTTT.